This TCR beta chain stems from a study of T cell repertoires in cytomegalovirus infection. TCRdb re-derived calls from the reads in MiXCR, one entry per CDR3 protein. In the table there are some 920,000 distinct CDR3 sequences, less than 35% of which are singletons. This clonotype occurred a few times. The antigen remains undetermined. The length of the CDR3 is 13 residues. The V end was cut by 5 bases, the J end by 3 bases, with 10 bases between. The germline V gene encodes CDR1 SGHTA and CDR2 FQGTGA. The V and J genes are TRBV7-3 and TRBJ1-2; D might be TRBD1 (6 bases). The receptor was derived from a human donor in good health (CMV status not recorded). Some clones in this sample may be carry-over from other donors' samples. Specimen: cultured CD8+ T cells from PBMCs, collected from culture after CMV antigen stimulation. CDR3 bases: TGTGCCAGCAGCACGGGACATTACTATGGCTACACCTTC. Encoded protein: CASSTGHYYGYTF. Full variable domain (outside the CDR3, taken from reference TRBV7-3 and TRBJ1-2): GAGVSQTPSNKVTEKGKYVELRCDPISGHTALYWYRQSLGQGPEFLIYFQGTGAADDSGLPNDRFFAVRPEGSVSTLKIQRTERGDSAVYLCASSTGHYYGYTFGSGTRLTVV.